This T cell receptor (beta chain) was identified in a study of long-term antiretroviral therapy in people with HIV. Study at large: The earliest samples predate the 2015 immediate-ART recommendation by about a decade. Overall study results and limits: HIV repertoires spanned tighter CDR3 length ranges than controls did.

Worth noting for this clone: No antigen is known for it. The junction departs from the called germline gene at one end, perhaps through a read error.

Version v3.0 of the immunoSEQ assay ran at survey level. Measured with immunoSEQ multiplex PCR; TCRdb has only the in-frame clones, and not every one. This table holds 30,000 to 40,000 clones, around 83% found once. From germline, CDR1 is MNHNS and CDR2 SASEGT. CDR3 size: 14 residues. The chain carries TRBV6-1 and TRBJ1-1; maybe TRBD1 (6 bases). This TCR came from a man between 18 and 35 years old with HIV. Here the sequenced sample was unsorted PBMCs, taken 1 year after starting antiretroviral therapy. CDR3 coding DNA: TGTGCCAGCAGGGAAGACAGGTATCCCGCTGAAGCTTTCTTT. It codes for CASREDRYPAEAFF.